This T cell receptor (beta chain) was identified during a study of shared clonotypes between healthy human individuals. Naive CD8 cells lacked CD45RO, underwent positive selection for CCR7 and left out terminally differentiated effector memory CD45RA+ cells. This table comes from immunoSEQ multiplex PCR, and its TCRdb copy is limited to in-frame clones, with some not included. Among around 640,000 clones, about 95% were seen once, and the ten largest hold 0.095% to 0.13%. The germline V and J ends were trimmed by 5 bases and 1 base, with 14 bases remaining between them. The CDR3 extends over 15 amino acids. The germline gives CDR1 MDHEN, CDR2 SYDVKM.

This chain connects TRBV28 to TRBJ1-1, with D possibly matching TRBD1 (5 bases). Material: naive CD8+ T cells sorted from blood. The receptor comes from a woman in her 30s in good health. This chain's CDR3 is CASSLTALTNTEAFF. As DNA, the CDR3 is TGTGCCAGCAGTCTGACAGCACTGACGAACACTGAAGCTTTCTTT.